The 10 T cell receptor beta chains given below trace back to one sample, sequenced in a study of response to subunit inactivated influenza vaccine. TCRdb recomputed calls from the RT-PCR reads with MiXCR, one row per CDR3 protein. The sample carries about 520,000 distinct CDR3 sequences, roughly 11% recorded once. Sequences were derived from PBMCs from blood, sampled around seven weeks after vaccination. The receptors stem from a man aged 45-60 years who received an inactivated influenza vaccine.

This clonotype was detected a few times. The rearrangement joins TRBV6-1 to TRBJ2-5, with TRBD2 as a possible D gene (6 bases). This CDR3 has 16 amino acids. In germline, CDR1 is MNHNS, CDR2 SASEGT. Trimming cost V 7 bases and J 7 bases, with 25 bases left between them. CDR3 DNA: TGTGCCAGCACCCAAGGGGCGGGAAGCCGAAGCGGGACCCAGTACTTC. As protein: CASTQGAGSRSGTQYF.

This clonotype was detected many times. The chain uses TRBV12-3 or TRBV12-4 and TRBJ2-2, with TRBD1 as a possible D gene (6 bases). Deletions cut 6 bases from V and 1 base from J, with 12 bases between. This CDR3 has 15 amino acids. The CDR3 spells CASSVETGNTGELFF. In DNA form, the CDR3 reads TGTGCCAGCAGCGTCGAGACAGGGAACACCGGGGAGCTGTTTTTT.

Only one count was recorded for this clonotype. With a much larger clone just one base away, this may be a read error. This chain connects TRBV5-1 to TRBJ2-1, with TRBD1 as a possible D gene (6 bases). Germline assignment: CDR1 SGHRS and CDR2 YFSETQ. This CDR3 is 12 amino acids long. In DNA form, the CDR3 reads TGCGCCAGCAGCCAGGACGGGGACACCCCGATCTTC. Its translation: CASSQDGDTPIF.

J is TRBJ2-5 and V is TRBV20-1, with 13 nucleotides matching TRBD2. V trimming: 4 bases; J trimming: 3 bases; junction bases outside the gene matches: 2. From germline, CDR1 is DFQATT and CDR2 SNEGSKA (reference sequence). The CDR3 covers 14 residues. The CDR3 spells CSATGTSGEETQYF. The CDR3 DNA reads TGCAGTGCTACCGGGACTAGCGGGGAAGAGACCCAGTACTTC.

V is TRBV11-2 and J is TRBJ1-5, with a weak D call TRBD1 (6 bases). This CDR3 is 18 amino acids long. Trimming took 3 bases from V and 0 from J, leaving 18 bases between them. Germline CDR1 is SGHAT and CDR2 is FQNNGV. The CDR3: CASSFGQPGGNSNQPQHF. For the CDR3, the DNA is TGTGCCAGCAGCTTCGGACAGCCTGGGGGAAATAGCAATCAGCCCCAGCATTTT.

This chain connects TRBV20-1 to TRBJ2-7; a weak D match, TRBD1 (6 bases). The CDR3 is 12 residues long. The ends were cut back, 3 bases at V and 2 bases at J, with 8 bases in the middle. Germline V gene lookup returns CDR1 DFQATT and CDR2 SNEGSKA (reference sequence). The CDR3 nucleotides are TGCAGTGCTAGGGACAGCGCCTACGAGCAGTACTTC. It encodes CSARDSAYEQYF.

This clonotype turned up a few times. The rearrangement joins TRBV12-3 or TRBV12-4 to TRBJ2-7; 10 nucleotides line up with TRBD1. The V and J ends lost 8 bases and 1 base, in that order; junction bases with no gene match: 5. CDR3 length equals 14 residues. The CDR3 region is CASRSGQGSYEQYF. DNA of the CDR3: TGTGCCAGCCGCTCGGGACAGGGGTCCTACGAGCAGTACTTC.

The rearrangement links TRBV5-1 to TRBJ2-5, with 8 bases identical to TRBD1. The CDR3 covers 15 residues. Germline loops: CDR1 SGHRS, CDR2 YFSETQ. V was clipped by 5 bases and J by 0 bases; unmatched bases: 6. CDR3 loop: CASRGGQGYQETQYF. CDR3 DNA: TGCGCCAGCAGGGGAGGACAGGGTTACCAAGAGACCCAGTACTTC.

The chain uses TRBV5-1 and TRBJ1-2; D may be TRBD1 (5 bases). Germline CDR1 SGHRS, CDR2 YFSETQ. The CDR3 has 17 residues. The V gene lost 4 bases and the J gene lost 5 bases, with 24 bases spanning the gap. This CDR3 is CASSTIPGTRGRYGYTF. DNA of the CDR3: TGCGCCAGCAGCACAATACCCGGGACGAGAGGGCGATATGGCTACACCTTC.

The rearrangement uses TRBV7-8 and TRBJ2-7, with 8 bases fitting TRBD2. The CDR3 extends over 16 amino acids. Unmatched junction bases numbered 9, after V lost 5 bases and J lost 0 bases. CDR1 and CDR2 from the germline V gene are SGHVS and FQNEAQ. The CDR3 spells CASSIPSGPSSYEQYF. DNA for the CDR3: TGTGCCAGCAGCATTCCTAGCGGGCCAAGCTCCTACGAGCAGTACTTC. The complete variable domain, with remaining parts taken from reference TRBV7-8 and TRBJ2-7, reads GAGVSQSPRYKVAKRGQDVALRCDPISGHVSLFWYQQALGQGPEFLTYFQNEAQLDKSGLPSDRFFAERPEGSVSTLKIQRTQQEDSAVYLCASSIPSGPSSYEQYFGPGTRLTVT.